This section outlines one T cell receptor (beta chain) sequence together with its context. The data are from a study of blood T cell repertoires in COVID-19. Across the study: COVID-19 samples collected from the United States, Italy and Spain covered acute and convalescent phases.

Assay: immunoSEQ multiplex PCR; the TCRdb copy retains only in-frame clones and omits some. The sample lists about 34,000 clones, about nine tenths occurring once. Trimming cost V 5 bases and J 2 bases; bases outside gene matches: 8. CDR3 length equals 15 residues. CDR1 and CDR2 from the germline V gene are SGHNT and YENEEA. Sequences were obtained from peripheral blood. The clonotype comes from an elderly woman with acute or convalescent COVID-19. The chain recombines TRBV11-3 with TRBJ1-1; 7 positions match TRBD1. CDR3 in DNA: TGTGCCAGCAGCCTCGGACAGGATCGTAACACTGAAGCTTTCTTT. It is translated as CASSLGQDRNTEAFF.